Listed here are 10 T cell receptor beta chains from one sample, sequenced in a study of long-term antiretroviral therapy in people with HIV. Researchers ran immunoSEQ v3.0 at survey level. TCRdb keeps only in-frame clones here, not all; method: immunoSEQ multiplex PCR. This sample has tens of thousands of clones, with about four fifths found just once. The source material was unsorted PBMCs, sampled 1 year after starting antiretroviral therapy. All receptors derive from a man aged 18 to 29 with HIV.

The V call is TRBV20-1, the J call TRBJ2-1; D is undetermined. CDR3 length: 11 residues. V was cut by 5 bases and J by 7 bases, with 9 bases left in between. CDR1 is DFQATT, CDR2 SNEGSKA, per germline (reference sequence). In DNA form, the CDR3 reads TGCAGTGCTCTACAAGTTAATGAGCAGTTCTTC. This encodes CSALQVNEQFF.

The chain has TRBV6-6 and TRBJ1-4; 7 bases fit TRBD1. Trimming cost V 11 bases and J 4 bases; bases outside gene matches: 4. The CDR3 is 12 residues long. Germline values: CDR1 MNHNY, CDR2 SVGAGI (reference sequence). Here the CDR3 DNA reads TGTGCCGGACGGGACAGTAATGAAAAACTGTTTTTT. It translates to CAGRDSNEKLFF.

This chain joins TRBV5-1 and TRBJ2-6; D gene unclear. Trimming stripped 0 bases from V and 0 bases from J, with 4 bases between. There are 15 residues in the CDR3. Germline values: CDR1 SGHRS, CDR2 YFSETQ. The CDR3 DNA reads TGCGCCAGCAGCTTGGGGAGCTCTGGGGCCAACGTCCTGACTTTC. This sequence encodes CASSLGSSGANVLTF.

V and J are TRBV18 and TRBJ1-2; 8 nucleotides align to TRBD1. The CDR3 consists of 14 residues. V trimming: 5 bases; J trimming: 1 base; junction bases outside the gene matches: 3. The germline V gene encodes CDR1 KGHSH and CDR2 LQKENI. The CDR3 DNA sequence: TGTGCCAGCTCAGCGGGACAGGTTAACTATGGCTACACCTTC. Protein sequence: CASSAGQVNYGYTF.

The V call is TRBV18, the J call TRBJ1-1; no definite D call. This CDR3 region has 13 residues. CDR1 KGHSH and CDR2 LQKENI come from the germline V gene. The germline V and J ends were trimmed by 3 bases and 1 base, with 6 bases remaining between them. CDR3 protein: CASSPTENTEAFF. The CDR3 nucleotides read TGTGCCAGCTCACCGACGGAGAACACTGAAGCTTTCTTT.

V and J are TRBV7-8 and TRBJ1-2, with TRBD1 matching 7 bases. V lost 6 bases to trimming and J lost 4 bases; unmatched junction nucleotides: 14. Germline CDR1 is SGHVS and CDR2 is FQNEAQ. CDR3 size: 16 residues. This CDR3 reads CASRTLTPGQFYGYTF. For the CDR3, the DNA is TGTGCCAGCAGAACCTTGACTCCGGGACAGTTCTATGGCTACACCTTC.

The chain uses TRBV28 and TRBJ1-5; 9 bases are a match to TRBD1. CDR3 length: 14 residues. Trimming cost V 10 bases and J 4 bases; bases outside gene matches: 8. The germline gives CDR1 MDHEN, CDR2 SYDVKM. CDR3 DNA: TGTGCCACTCAGACTGGGACAGGGAATCAGCCCCAGCATTTT. Translated, it gives CATQTGTGNQPQHF.

V is TRBV19 and J is TRBJ1-1; tentatively, D is TRBD1 (5 bases). V was clipped by 1 base and J by 2 bases, with 11 bases between them. Germline V gene data show CDR1 as LNHDA and CDR2 as SQIVND (reference sequence). The CDR3 consists of 15 residues. CDR3 sequence: CASSIGSGGNTEAFF. In DNA form, the CDR3 reads TGTGCCAGTAGTATAGGTTCCGGGGGTAACACTGAAGCTTTCTTT.

This chain uses TRBV7-2 with TRBJ2-2; maybe TRBD2 (7 bases). Trimming removed 10 bases from V and 6 bases from J, with 15 bases in between. The CDR3 is made up of 13 amino acids. Per germline, CDR1 SGHTA and CDR2 FQGNSA. For the CDR3, the DNA is TGTGCCACGGGGTGGGGGGGCTCCGGGGAGCTGTTTTTT. Translated: CATGWGGSGELFF.

J is TRBJ2-3 and V is TRBV15, with D possibly matching TRBD2 (6 bases). The germline V gene has CDR1 LNHNV and CDR2 YYDKDF (reference sequence). The CDR3 sequence is 13 residues long. V was pared by 0 bases and J by 9 bases, with 10 bases between. The CDR3: CATSRDTGATQYF. The DNA for the CDR3 is TGTGCCACCAGCAGAGATACGGGAGCCACGCAGTATTTT.